This TCR beta chain was identified in a study of beta chain features in type 1 diabetes. For the study at large: Investigators examined roughly 99,000,000 sorted cells across all samples. Study conclusions and caveats: A possible short-template PCR bias applies equally to patients and controls. Researchers report that Type 1 diabetes patients had moderately but significantly shorter TCRB CDR3s across all four CD4+ subsets.

Expressed TCRB transcripts were sequenced, since all the RNA that had been isolated was reverse transcribed. TCRdb's table, derived via immunoSEQ multiplex PCR, lists solely in-frame clones and lacks some. The sample yields some 330,000 clones, about 11% seen once. In regard to this clone: Its antigen is still unknown.

This receptor was taken from a woman in her 30s in good health. Material: naive CD4+ T cells from blood.

The CDR3 sequence: CASSLELAGGGNEQFF. The CDR3 DNA is TGTGCCAGCAGTTTAGAACTAGCGGGAGGGGGAAATGAGCAGTTCTTC. This chain connects TRBV28 to TRBJ2-1; TRBD2 agrees at 13 bases. This CDR3 comprises 16 residues. Germline assignment: CDR1 MDHEN and CDR2 SYDVKM. After removal of 2 bases from V and 7 bases from J, the junction contained 5 bases not matched to a gene. The variable domain in full, with the rest retrieved from reference TRBV28 and TRBJ2-1, is DVKVTQSSRYLVKRTGEKVFLECVQDMDHENMFWYRQDPGLGLRLIYFSYDVKMKEKGDIPEGYSVSREKKERFSLILESASTNQTSMYLCASSLELAGGGNEQFFGPGTRLTVL.